This T cell receptor (beta chain) came from a study of breast tumors, draining lymph nodes, adjacent tissues. Overall study findings and caveats: Compared with lymph nodes, tumors were less diverse; compared with nontumor tissue, more. That most tumor T cells come from lymph nodes remained unproven. Luminal-like breast cancer showed significantly greater tumor-nontumor repertoire similarity than basal-like breast cancer did. The data were judged consistent with most tumor T cells coming from lymph node and expanding in tumor.

Samples came from axillary lymph nodes draining the breast cancer. V was pared by 5 bases and J by 6 bases, with 18 bases of the junction left unmatched. The V gene's germline CDR1 is SGHRS and CDR2 YFSETQ. The CDR3 is 18 residues long. A single record per CDR3 protein comes from TCRdb applying MiXCR to the multiplex PCR reads. The sample carries over 150,000 distinct CDR3 sequences, around 29% recorded once. Remarks on this clonotype: Its antigen remains unidentified.

The sample consisted of axillary lymph node tissue. The source of this sequence is a female donor with breast cancer. Some clones in this sample may be carry-over from other donors' samples. The chain joins TRBV5-1 to TRBJ2-3; 10 nucleotides match TRBD2. The CDR3 loop is CASRQPRAKQTSGDTQYF. The CDR3 region has the DNA TGCGCCAGCAGGCAACCGCGGGCCAAGCAGACTAGCGGGGATACGCAGTATTTT. The full variable domain, rest sourced from reference TRBV5-1 and TRBJ2-3, is KAGVTQTPRYLIKTRGQQVTLSCSPISGHRSVSWYQQTPGQGLQFLFEYFSETQRNKGNFPGRFSGRQFSNSRSEMNVSTLELGDSALYLCASRQPRAKQTSGDTQYFGPGTRLTVL.